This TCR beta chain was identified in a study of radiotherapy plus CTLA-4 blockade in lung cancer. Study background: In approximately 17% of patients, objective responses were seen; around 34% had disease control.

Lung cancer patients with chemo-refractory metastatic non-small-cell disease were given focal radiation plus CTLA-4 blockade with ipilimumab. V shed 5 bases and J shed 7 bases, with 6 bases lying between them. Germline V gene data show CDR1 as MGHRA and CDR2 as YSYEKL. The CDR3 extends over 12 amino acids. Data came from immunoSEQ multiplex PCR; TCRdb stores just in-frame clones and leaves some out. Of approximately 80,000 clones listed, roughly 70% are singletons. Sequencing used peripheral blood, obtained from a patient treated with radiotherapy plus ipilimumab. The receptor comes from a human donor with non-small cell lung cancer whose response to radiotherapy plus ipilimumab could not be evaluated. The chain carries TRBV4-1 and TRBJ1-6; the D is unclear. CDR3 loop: CASSLQNSPLHF. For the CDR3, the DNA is TGCGCCAGCAGCTTACAGAATTCACCCCTCCACTTT.